These T cell receptor beta chains were read from a single sample in a study of blood T cell repertoires in COVID-19. TCRdb's table, derived via immunoSEQ multiplex PCR, lists solely in-frame clones and lacks some. The sample includes 200,000 or so clones, around nine tenths seen only once; the top ten take less than 7.5%. Sequenced input: peripheral blood. The receptors here all came from a woman between 35 and 50 years old who had recovered from COVID-19. CDR3s include the opening cysteine and the closing phenylalanine or tryptophan. The order of the fields is J gene, V gene, CDR3 protein.

j_call: TRBJ1-6; v_call: TRBV5-6; cdr3_aa: CASSTGGGGSPLHF
j_call: TRBJ2-4; v_call: TRBV6-1; cdr3_aa: CASSEQRRDIQYF
j_call: TRBJ1-5; v_call: TRBV6-5; cdr3_aa: CASRPGFNQPQHF
j_call: TRBJ1-1; v_call: TRBV15; cdr3_aa: CATSSGGGPVAFF
j_call: TRBJ2-3; v_call: TRBV6-5; cdr3_aa: CASTSLSGGTDTQYF
j_call: TRBJ2-7; v_call: TRBV5-4; cdr3_aa: CASSSPGQGIYEQYF
j_call: TRBJ2-4; v_call: TRBV10-1; cdr3_aa: CASSTRGGRRNIQYF
j_call: TRBJ2-1; v_call: TRBV5-1; cdr3_aa: CASSFTAGLAGEQFF
j_call: TRBJ1-1; v_call: TRBV4-1; cdr3_aa: CASSQDHLNTEAFF
j_call: TRBJ2-7; v_call: TRBV5-5; cdr3_aa: CASTQTARGSGNEQYF
j_call: TRBJ2-7; v_call: TRBV27; cdr3_aa: CASATSGSPYEQYF
j_call: TRBJ2-4; v_call: TRBV29-1; cdr3_aa: CSVALPGQKNIQYF
j_call: TRBJ2-5; v_call: TRBV3-1/TRBV3-2; cdr3_aa: CASSQRAETQYF
j_call: TRBJ1-4; v_call: TRBV6-6; cdr3_aa: CASRDRATNEKLFF
j_call: TRBJ1-5; v_call: TRBV27; cdr3_aa: CASSFAPGSNQPQHF
j_call: TRBJ1-2; v_call: TRBV3-1/TRBV3-2; cdr3_aa: CASSQTGGGGVGYTF
j_call: TRBJ2-1; v_call: TRBV11-3; cdr3_aa: CASSLGQGNRPHNEQFF
j_call: TRBJ2-7; v_call: TRBV7-9; cdr3_aa: CASSLATGAGEQYF
j_call: TRBJ2-5; v_call: TRBV11-3; cdr3_aa: CASSLGGTSGAETQYF
j_call: TRBJ2-7; v_call: TRBV10-3; cdr3_aa: CAIKAGESYEQYF
j_call: TRBJ1-2; v_call: TRBV5-1; cdr3_aa: CASSLIILSSYGYTF
j_call: TRBJ1-1; v_call: TRBV30; cdr3_aa: CACVEAEAFF
j_call: TRBJ1-2; v_call: TRBV20-1; cdr3_aa: CSAIHRGYTF
j_call: TRBJ2-6; v_call: TRBV19; cdr3_aa: CASSIGTSSGANVLTF
j_call: TRBJ2-5; v_call: TRBV6-6; cdr3_aa: CASSSLAGGSPETQYF